This T cell receptor beta chain was captured in a study of cytomegalovirus exposure and HLA in healthy donors. The wider study: The same platform was used for the 100 to 150 validation repertoires as for the roughly 700 first-cohort repertoires, as reported in a later analysis.

Separate from the roughly 700-subject first cohort, the roughly 120-subject validation cohort was the one that the donors belonged to. With 3 bases removed from V and 4 bases from J, the gap between germline ends came to 13 bases. The germline gives CDR1 MNHEY, CDR2 SVGAGI. The CDR3 is 15 residues long. Method: immunoSEQ multiplex PCR; TCRdb's copy keeps in-frame clones and lacks some. This table has more than 150,000 clones, 84% appearing once. As regards this clone: Its matching antigen is unknown.

Study findings and constraints: In vitro testing confirmed a few CMV-associated chains as specific for CMV antigens.

Sample: PBMCs. The source is a man between 18 and 29 years old in good health and CMV-seropositive. The chain couples TRBV6-5 to TRBJ2-1, with D unresolved. The CDR3 nucleotides are TGTGCCAGCAGTTATGGAGCCCCTGGTTACAATGAGCAGTTCTTC. Protein: CASSYGAPGYNEQFF.